This is a list of T cell receptor beta chains from one sample in a study of T cell repertoires in cytomegalovirus infection. TCRdb re-called the reads through MiXCR, storing one row per CDR3 protein. The data contain more than 150,000 distinct CDR3 sequences, approximately 17% of them singletons. The material sequenced was CD8+ T cells from PBMCs. Every receptor here comes from a human donor in good health (CMV status not recorded). Some clones in this sample may be carry-over from other donors' samples. The CDR3 runs from the conserved cysteine through the conserved F or W. D genes are given only for firm matches. Clone size, where shown, is once, few, many, or a class for clones that have expanded.

D gene | J gene | CDR3 length | clone size | V gene | CDR3 DNA | CDR3 protein
TRBD2 | TRBJ2-3 | 13 | few | TRBV28 | TGTGCCAGCACCAGGACCGGGGGGGCTACGCAGTATTTT | CASTRTGGATQYF
TRBD2 | TRBJ2-5 | 16 | few | TRBV7-9 | TGTGCCAGCAGCTTAGGGACTAGCGGGGGTCAAGAGACCCAGTACTTC | CASSLGTSGGQETQYF
. | TRBJ2-6 | 16 | few | TRBV4-1 | TGCGCCAGCAGCCAAGATCAGAGTGCTGGGGCCAACGTCCTGACTTTC | CASSQDQSAGANVLTF
. | TRBJ1-1 | 12 | once | TRBV2 | TGTGCCAGCCCGGAGGGGGGGACTGAAGCTTTCTTT | CASPEGGTEAFF
. | TRBJ2-1 | 16 | few | TRBV7-2 | TGTGCCAGCAGCTACCCCAGTAGCGGAGCCTACAATGAGCAGTTCTTC | CASSYPSSGAYNEQFF
. | TRBJ2-5 | 15 | few | TRBV7-2 | TGTGCCAGCAGCTTAGAATTGACAAAACTCGAGACCCAGTACTTC | CASSLELTKLETQYF
. | TRBJ2-7 | 15 | . | TRBV7-3 | TGTGCCAGCAGCTTAGGAGGGGGCTCCAACGACGAGCAGTACTTC | CASSLGGGSNDEQYF
TRBD2 | TRBJ2-1 | 14 | . | TRBV7-2 | TGTGCCAGCAGCACCCTAGCGGGAGATAGTGAGCAGTTCTTC | CASSTLAGDSEQFF
. | TRBJ2-1 | 13 | . | TRBV19 | TGTGCCAGTAGCCCCCTGGGAGGCTATGAGCAGTTCTTC | CASSPLGGYEQFF
. | TRBJ2-5 | 16 | . | TRBV7-3 | TGTGCCAGCAGCTTAATGGCTGGAGGCTCTCGGGAGACCCAGTACTTC | CASSLMAGGSRETQYF
. | TRBJ1-1 | 15 | many | TRBV7-8 | TGTGCCAGCAGCTCCTTCTCGGACAGCCGCGACGGAGCTTTCTTT | CASSSFSDSRDGAFF
. | TRBJ1-1 | 13 | few | TRBV19 | TGTGCCAGTAGCCCTCGGGGGGACACTGAAGCTTTCTTT | CASSPRGDTEAFF
. | TRBJ2-2 | 13 | few | TRBV6-2/TRBV6-3 | TGTGCCAGCAGTTACTACGGGGCAACGGAGCTGTTTTTT | CASSYYGATELFF
. | TRBJ2-3 | 15 | . | TRBV7-8 | TGTGCCAGCAGACAAGACTCGAAGGTCACAGATACGCAGTATTTT | CASRQDSKVTDTQYF
. | TRBJ2-1 | 14 | few | TRBV4-3 | TGCGCCAGCAGCCAGACCCAACAGGGCGAGGAGCAGTTCTTC | CASSQTQQGEEQFF
TRBD2 | TRBJ2-5 | 15 | . | TRBV7-2 | TGTGCCAGCAGCCCCCGGGGACTACTCAAAGAGACCCAGTACTTC | CASSPRGLLKETQYF
. | TRBJ2-5 | 14 | few | TRBV11-2 | TGTGCCAGCAGCTTAGATCCGGGGCAGGAGACCCAGTACTTC | CASSLDPGQETQYF
. | TRBJ1-4 | 14 | few | TRBV7-9 | TGTGCCAGCGGGACCCAGGGACTTAATGAAAAACTGTTTTTT | CASGTQGLNEKLFF
. | TRBJ2-5 | 13 | few | TRBV7-2 | TGTGCCAGCAGCATCAGGGATTGGGAGACCCAGTACTTC | CASSIRDWETQYF
TRBD2 | TRBJ2-2 | 13 | . | TRBV10-3 | TGTGCCATCAGCTCGGGGGGGACCGGGGAGCTGTTTTTT | CAISSGGTGELFF
. | TRBJ2-7 | 15 | . | TRBV6-6 | TGTGCCAGCAAAGGCCGATTGGCGCCTACCTACGAGCAGTACTTC | CASKGRLAPTYEQYF
. | TRBJ1-2 | 13 | few | TRBV12-3/TRBV12-4 | TGTGCCACAAGGGGCAGGGAAAACTATGGCTACACCTTC | CATRGRENYGYTF
TRBD1 | TRBJ2-7 | 14 | few | TRBV6-1 | TGTGCCAGCAGTTACCAACCAGGGGGCGGGGAGCAGTACTTC | CASSYQPGGGEQYF